A selection of T cell receptor beta chains follows, all from one sample in a study of blood T cell repertoires in COVID-19. TCRdb keeps only in-frame clones here, not all; method: immunoSEQ multiplex PCR. Counted here are under 250,000 clones, 80% occurring once; the ten biggest clones make up under 8.5%. Material for sequencing was peripheral blood. The receptor source for this set is a woman between 65 and 79 years old with acute or convalescent COVID-19. Both conserved end residues are part of each CDR3.

CDR3aa,v_gene,j_gene
CASSLLIGTGANEQFF,TRBV5-5,TRBJ2-1
CATSDGTSGSGAQYF,TRBV24-1,TRBJ2-5
CASSSTTGGTPGELFF,TRBV5-6,TRBJ2-2
CASSAGTGAYEQYF,TRBV5-1,TRBJ2-7
CASRDRQGGEQYF,TRBV5-1,TRBJ2-7
CAWSPAGTGVGYTF,TRBV30,TRBJ1-2
CARTQTGFYEQYF,TRBV19,TRBJ2-7
CASSYEEDFEQFF,TRBV6-2/TRBV6-3,TRBJ2-1
CASSLEQGSDYTF,TRBV5-4,TRBJ1-2
CASSQDGSGGVSNRNTIYF,TRBV3-1/TRBV3-2,TRBJ1-3
CASSPHDRGNGNTIYF,TRBV4-1,TRBJ1-3
CASSKGQSPHGTQYF,TRBV21-1,TRBJ2-3
CACLTPDRGNSPLHF,TRBV30,TRBJ1-6
CSVSRDKNYEQYF,TRBV29-1,TRBJ2-7
CASSYSIADTEAFF,TRBV6-5,TRBJ1-1
CASSLAGEGSSPLHF,TRBV5-1,TRBJ1-6
CASSIWTDLNTEAFF,TRBV11-2,TRBJ1-1
CASSPQGDTEAFF,TRBV7-2,TRBJ1-1
CASSYALGAEAFF,TRBV6-5,TRBJ1-1
CASSLNPGLAGLPEYF,TRBV7-8,TRBJ2-7
CASSIGRGTGNEQYF,TRBV19,TRBJ2-7